These T cell receptor beta chains were read from a single sample in a study of blood T cell repertoires in COVID-19. Clones were read by immunoSEQ multiplex PCR, and TCRdb kept only the in-frame ones, dropping some. The sample carries some 200,000 clones, approximately 83% recorded once. Material for sequencing was peripheral blood. The receptors originated from a woman aged 25 to 39 who had recovered from COVID-19. CDR3s leave out the opening cysteine and the closing phenylalanine or tryptophan. The order of the fields is V gene, J gene, clone size, CDR3 protein. Clone size is given for some rows only: seen once, a few or many times, or a class if the clone is expanded.

v_call: TRBV7-9
j_call: TRBJ2-7
clone_size: NA
cdr3_aa: ASSSTAYRSYEQY

v_call: TRBV19
j_call: TRBJ2-7
clone_size: NA
cdr3_aa: ASSRTPGQGSHEQY

v_call: TRBV3-1/TRBV3-2
j_call: TRBJ1-5
clone_size: NA
cdr3_aa: ASSQENSQPQH

v_call: TRBV5-1
j_call: TRBJ2-1
clone_size: once
cdr3_aa: ASTNRSSYNEQF

v_call: TRBV27
j_call: TRBJ2-7
clone_size: few
cdr3_aa: ASSLDYDSYEQY

v_call: TRBV27
j_call: TRBJ2-1
clone_size: NA
cdr3_aa: ASSLVRTSGAPEQF

v_call: TRBV2
j_call: TRBJ1-2
clone_size: NA
cdr3_aa: ASKRSRNYGYT

v_call: TRBV5-1
j_call: TRBJ2-2
clone_size: NA
cdr3_aa: ASTSREGIRELF

v_call: TRBV30
j_call: TRBJ2-2
clone_size: NA
cdr3_aa: AWSVGRGAGELF

v_call: TRBV7-9
j_call: TRBJ2-7
clone_size: few
cdr3_aa: ASSLRHRGPEEQY

v_call: TRBV6-5
j_call: TRBJ2-5
clone_size: NA
cdr3_aa: ASTADREGRETQY

v_call: TRBV28
j_call: TRBJ2-5
clone_size: NA
cdr3_aa: ASQYPTGQKGETQY

v_call: TRBV19
j_call: TRBJ1-1
clone_size: NA
cdr3_aa: ASNTGFVTEAF

v_call: TRBV20-1
j_call: TRBJ2-7
clone_size: NA
cdr3_aa: SASGDTYEQY

v_call: TRBV6-5
j_call: TRBJ2-1
clone_size: NA
cdr3_aa: ASSYGAPHSYNEQF

v_call: TRBV4-1
j_call: TRBJ2-2
clone_size: NA
cdr3_aa: ASSSPSGRATGELF

v_call: TRBV11-2
j_call: TRBJ2-5
clone_size: NA
cdr3_aa: ASSPRLAGVQETQY

v_call: TRBV19
j_call: TRBJ2-7
clone_size: NA
cdr3_aa: ASKLQGDGQEQY

v_call: TRBV27
j_call: TRBJ2-1
clone_size: NA
cdr3_aa: ASSWNIWDSNNEQF

v_call: TRBV5-1
j_call: TRBJ2-5
clone_size: once
cdr3_aa: ASSFGALYRSGETQY

v_call: TRBV10-1
j_call: TRBJ2-5
clone_size: NA
cdr3_aa: ASSGAGQETQY

v_call: TRBV5-4
j_call: TRBJ2-5
clone_size: NA
cdr3_aa: ASSLGGGGPRGTETQY

v_call: TRBV5-4
j_call: TRBJ2-7
clone_size: NA
cdr3_aa: ASSWRTGATYEQY

v_call: TRBV7-3
j_call: TRBJ2-2
clone_size: NA
cdr3_aa: ASSSHSAGGNTGELF

v_call: TRBV19
j_call: TRBJ2-3
clone_size: once
cdr3_aa: ASSMIGTLRTDTQY

v_call: TRBV19
j_call: TRBJ2-2
clone_size: NA
cdr3_aa: ASSPGVHTGELF

v_call: TRBV9
j_call: TRBJ2-1
clone_size: NA
cdr3_aa: ASSVGLAGADNEQF

v_call: TRBV10-3
j_call: TRBJ1-1
clone_size: NA
cdr3_aa: AISGDTFTEAF

v_call: TRBV7-9
j_call: TRBJ1-3
clone_size: NA
cdr3_aa: ASRKVASGNTIY

v_call: TRBV3-1/TRBV3-2
j_call: TRBJ1-1
clone_size: NA
cdr3_aa: ASSQDAGEAF

v_call: TRBV2
j_call: TRBJ2-1
clone_size: NA
cdr3_aa: ASSENRGLNEQF

v_call: TRBV3-1/TRBV3-2
j_call: TRBJ1-5
clone_size: NA
cdr3_aa: ASSQQASNQPQH

v_call: TRBV30
j_call: TRBJ1-5
clone_size: few
cdr3_aa: AWSARGNQPQH

v_call: TRBV19
j_call: TRBJ1-5
clone_size: NA
cdr3_aa: ASSIVAGSSNQPQH

v_call: TRBV4-1
j_call: TRBJ1-2
clone_size: NA
cdr3_aa: ASSHATPTSRLRTNGYT

v_call: TRBV7-9
j_call: TRBJ1-2
clone_size: NA
cdr3_aa: ASSNRGPDYGYT

v_call: TRBV2
j_call: TRBJ1-2
clone_size: NA
cdr3_aa: ASRGTGGYGYT

v_call: TRBV29-1
j_call: TRBJ2-7
clone_size: NA
cdr3_aa: SVSTGHSYEQY

v_call: TRBV9
j_call: TRBJ2-7
clone_size: NA
cdr3_aa: ASSDPGQDPYEQY

v_call: TRBV9
j_call: TRBJ2-7
clone_size: NA
cdr3_aa: ASSVGALGGEQY

v_call: TRBV5-1
j_call: TRBJ2-1
clone_size: many
cdr3_aa: ASSFRDSAHNEQF

v_call: TRBV9
j_call: TRBJ1-5
clone_size: NA
cdr3_aa: ASSLDRARQPQH

v_call: TRBV10-3
j_call: TRBJ2-2
clone_size: NA
cdr3_aa: ATTGVNTGELF

v_call: TRBV15
j_call: TRBJ2-3
clone_size: NA
cdr3_aa: ATSRASGRTDTQY

v_call: TRBV19
j_call: TRBJ2-1
clone_size: NA
cdr3_aa: ASRTRVGEQF

v_call: TRBV5-6
j_call: TRBJ2-2
clone_size: NA
cdr3_aa: ASSPEPGTGELF